The source of this TCR beta chain is a study of cytomegalovirus exposure and HLA in healthy donors. Study results and limitations: Equally common other TCR beta chains were less clonally expanded than HLA-associated ones, a later analysis found. Indistinguishable V segments such as TRBV6-2 and TRBV6-3 were excluded. Most TCR sequences showed up rarely, but some public TCRs showed up in many donors.

V lost 2 bases, J lost 1 base, and 15 bases stayed unmatched. Germline V lookup: CDR1 SGHRS, CDR2 YFSETQ. The CDR3 totals 18 residues. This clone was detected once. Its antigen remains unidentified. Primers for the PCR totalled 60 Vbeta and 13 Jbeta. Assay used: immunoSEQ multiplex PCR; TCRdb lists only in-frame clones, some missing. This table holds about 130,000 clones, 80% found once. The sequencing input was PBMCs. The chain is built from TRBV5-1 and TRBJ2-7; 7 nucleotides agree with TRBD1. This TCR derives from a man in his forties in good health and CMV-seronegative. Written as DNA, the CDR3 is TGCGCCAGCAGCTTAAGAGGAGCCACGGGACAGAAATCCTACGAGCAGTACTTC. This encodes CASSLRGATGQKSYEQYF.